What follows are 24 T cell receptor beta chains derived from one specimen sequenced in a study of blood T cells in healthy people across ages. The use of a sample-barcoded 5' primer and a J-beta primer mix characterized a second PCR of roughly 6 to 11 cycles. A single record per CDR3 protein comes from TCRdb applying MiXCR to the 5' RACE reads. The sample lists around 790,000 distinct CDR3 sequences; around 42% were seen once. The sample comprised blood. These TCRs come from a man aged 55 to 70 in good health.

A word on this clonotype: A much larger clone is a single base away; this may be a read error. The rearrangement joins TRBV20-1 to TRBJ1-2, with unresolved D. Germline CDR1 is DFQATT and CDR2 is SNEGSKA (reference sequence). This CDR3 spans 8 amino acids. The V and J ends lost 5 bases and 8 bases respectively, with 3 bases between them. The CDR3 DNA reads TGCAGTGCTGAAGGCTACACCTTC. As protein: CSAEGYTF.

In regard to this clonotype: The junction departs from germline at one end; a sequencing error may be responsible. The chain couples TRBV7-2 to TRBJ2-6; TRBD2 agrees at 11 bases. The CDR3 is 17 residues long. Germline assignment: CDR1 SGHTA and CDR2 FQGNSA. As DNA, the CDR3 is TGTGCCAGCAGCCTAACTAGCGGGAGCTCTGGGGTCAACGTCCTGACTTTC. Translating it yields CASSLTSGSSGVNVLTF. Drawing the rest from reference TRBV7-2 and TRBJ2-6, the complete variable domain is GAGVSQSPSNKVTEKGKDVELRCDPISGHTALYWYRQSLGQGLEFLIYFQGNSAPDKSGLPSDRFSAERTGGSVSTLTIQRTQQEDSAVYLCASSLTSGSSGVNVLTFGAGSRLTVL.

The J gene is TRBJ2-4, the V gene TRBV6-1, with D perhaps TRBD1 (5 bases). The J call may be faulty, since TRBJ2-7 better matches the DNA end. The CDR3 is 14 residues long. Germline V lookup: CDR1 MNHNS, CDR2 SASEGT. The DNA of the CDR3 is TGTGCCAGCAGCGGGCTGGGGCTCCCGAACGAGCAGTACTTC. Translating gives CASSGLGLPNEQYF.

CDR3 residues: CSACPTGPKGETQYF. The CDR3 bases are TGCAGTGCTTGTCCGACAGGGCCTAAGGGGGAGACCCAGTACTTC. V gene TRBV20-1 combines with J gene TRBJ2-5; 7 bases line up with TRBD1. V shed 5 bases and J 5 bases; nucleotides not matched to a gene: 14. The CDR3 extends over 15 amino acids. The germline CDR1 and CDR2 sequences are DFQATT and SNEGSKA (reference sequence).

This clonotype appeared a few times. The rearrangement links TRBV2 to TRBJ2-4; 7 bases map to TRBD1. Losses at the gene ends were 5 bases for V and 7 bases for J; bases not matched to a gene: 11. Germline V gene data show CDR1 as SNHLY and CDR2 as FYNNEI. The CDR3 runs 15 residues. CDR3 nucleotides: TGTGCCAGCAGTTCGGCAAGACAGGGCCCCAACATTCAGTACTTC. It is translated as CASSSARQGPNIQYF.

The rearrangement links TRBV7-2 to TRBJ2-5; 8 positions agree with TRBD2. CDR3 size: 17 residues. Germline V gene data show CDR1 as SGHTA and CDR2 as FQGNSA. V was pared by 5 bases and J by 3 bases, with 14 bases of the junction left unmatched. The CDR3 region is CASSPRLKAGDKETQYF. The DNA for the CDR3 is TGTGCCAGCAGCCCTCGGTTAAAAGCGGGGGACAAAGAGACCCAGTACTTC.

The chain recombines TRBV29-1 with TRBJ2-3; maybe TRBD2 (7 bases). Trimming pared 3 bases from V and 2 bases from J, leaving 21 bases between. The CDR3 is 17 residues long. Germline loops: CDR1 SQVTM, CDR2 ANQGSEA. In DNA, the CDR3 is TGCAGCGTTGATTCAGGGGTGGGGACTACACTCACAGATACGCAGTATTTT. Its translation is CSVDSGVGTTLTDTQYF.

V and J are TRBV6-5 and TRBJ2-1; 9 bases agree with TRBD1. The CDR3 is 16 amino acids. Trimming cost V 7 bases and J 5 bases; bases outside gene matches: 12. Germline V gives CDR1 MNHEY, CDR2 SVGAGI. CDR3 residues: CASKLGGTGRDNEQFF. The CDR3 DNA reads TGTGCCAGCAAGCTCGGAGGGACAGGGAGAGACAATGAGCAGTTCTTC.

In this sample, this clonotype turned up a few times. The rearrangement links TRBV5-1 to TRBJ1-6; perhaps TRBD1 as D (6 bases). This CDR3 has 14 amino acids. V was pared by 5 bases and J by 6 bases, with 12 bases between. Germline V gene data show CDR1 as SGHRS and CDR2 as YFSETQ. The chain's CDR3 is CASSQKGGNSPLHF. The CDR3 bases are TGCGCCAGCAGTCAAAAGGGGGGTAATTCACCCCTCCACTTT.

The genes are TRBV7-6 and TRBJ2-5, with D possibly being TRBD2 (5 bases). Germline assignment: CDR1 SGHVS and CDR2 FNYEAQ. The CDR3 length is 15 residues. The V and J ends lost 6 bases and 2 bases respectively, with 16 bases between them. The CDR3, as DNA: TGTGCCAGCAGAAACACGGACTCCTCTCAAGAGACCCAGTACTTC. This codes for CASRNTDSSQETQYF.

The CDR3 protein is CASSLVATSNTEQFF. DNA of the CDR3: TGTGCCAGCAGCTTAGTGGCGACTAGTAACACTGAGCAGTTCTTC. The V and J genes are TRBV7-2 and TRBJ2-1, with D possibly being TRBD2 (6 bases). Trimming pared 1 base from V and 9 bases from J, leaving 16 bases between. The CDR3 covers 15 residues. Germline values: CDR1 SGHTA, CDR2 FQGNSA.

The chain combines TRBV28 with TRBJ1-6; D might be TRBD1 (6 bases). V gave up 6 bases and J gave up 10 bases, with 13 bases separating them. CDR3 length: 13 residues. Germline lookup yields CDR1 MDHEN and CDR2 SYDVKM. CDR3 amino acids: CASRTGSISPLHF. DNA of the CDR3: TGTGCCAGCAGAACAGGGAGTATCTCACCCCTCCACTTT.

The CDR3 reads CASSLGQKGNGYTF. DNA of the CDR3: TGTGCCAGCAGCTTGGGACAGAAAGGGAATGGCTACACCTTC. The rearrangement joins TRBV7-2 to TRBJ1-2; 7 nucleotides align to TRBD1. The CDR3 covers 14 residues. After removal of 3 bases from V and 6 bases from J, the junction contained 7 bases not matched to a gene. Germline assignment: CDR1 SGHTA and CDR2 FQGNSA.

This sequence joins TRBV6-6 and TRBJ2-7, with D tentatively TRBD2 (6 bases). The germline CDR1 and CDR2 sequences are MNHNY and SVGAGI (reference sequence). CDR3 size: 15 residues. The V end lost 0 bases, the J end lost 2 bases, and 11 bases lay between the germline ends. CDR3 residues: CASSYSGGTAYEQYF. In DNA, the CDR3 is TGTGCCAGCAGTTACTCCGGCGGGACCGCCTACGAGCAGTACTTC.

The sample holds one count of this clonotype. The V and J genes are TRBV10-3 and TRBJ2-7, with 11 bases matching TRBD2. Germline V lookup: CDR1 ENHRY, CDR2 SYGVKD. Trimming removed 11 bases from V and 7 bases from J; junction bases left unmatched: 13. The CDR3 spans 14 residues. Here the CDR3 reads CAPSTSGVHNEQYF. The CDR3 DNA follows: TGTGCCCCGTCGACTAGCGGGGTACACAATGAGCAGTACTTC.

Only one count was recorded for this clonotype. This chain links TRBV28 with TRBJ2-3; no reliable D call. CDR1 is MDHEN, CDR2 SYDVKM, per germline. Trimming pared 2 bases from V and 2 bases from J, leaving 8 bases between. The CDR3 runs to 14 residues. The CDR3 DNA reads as TGTGCCAGCAGTTTACTCGGCCACACAGATACGCAGTATTTT. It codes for CASSLLGHTDTQYF. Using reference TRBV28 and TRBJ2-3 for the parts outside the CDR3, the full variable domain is DVKVTQSSRYLVKRTGEKVFLECVQDMDHENMFWYRQDPGLGLRLIYFSYDVKMKEKGDIPEGYSVSREKKERFSLILESASTNQTSMYLCASSLLGHTDTQYFGPGTRLTVL.

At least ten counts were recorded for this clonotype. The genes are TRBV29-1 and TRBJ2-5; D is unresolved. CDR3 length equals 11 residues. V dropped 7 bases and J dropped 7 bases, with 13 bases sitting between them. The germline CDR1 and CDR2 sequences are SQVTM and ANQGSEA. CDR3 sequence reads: CSADPVGTQYF. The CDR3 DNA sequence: TGCAGCGCGGACCCGGTGGGGACCCAGTACTTC. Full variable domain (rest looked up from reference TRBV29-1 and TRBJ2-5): SAVISQKPSRDICQRGTSLTIQCQVDSQVTMMFWYRQQPGQSLTLIATANQGSEATYESGFVIDKFPISRPNLTFSTLTVSNMSPEDSSIYLCSADPVGTQYFGPGTRLLVL.

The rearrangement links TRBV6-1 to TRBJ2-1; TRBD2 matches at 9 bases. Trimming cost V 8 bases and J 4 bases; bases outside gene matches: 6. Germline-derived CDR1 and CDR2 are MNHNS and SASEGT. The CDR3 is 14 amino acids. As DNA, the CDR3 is TGTGCCAGCCAATTAGCGGGGGCTTACAATGAGCAGTTCTTC. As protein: CASQLAGAYNEQFF.

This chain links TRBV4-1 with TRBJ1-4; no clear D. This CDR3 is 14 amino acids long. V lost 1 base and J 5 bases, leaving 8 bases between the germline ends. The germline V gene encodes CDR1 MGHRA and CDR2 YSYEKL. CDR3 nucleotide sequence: TGCGCCAGCAGCCAAGGGGAAATGAATGAAAAACTGTTTTTT. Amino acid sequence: CASSQGEMNEKLFF.

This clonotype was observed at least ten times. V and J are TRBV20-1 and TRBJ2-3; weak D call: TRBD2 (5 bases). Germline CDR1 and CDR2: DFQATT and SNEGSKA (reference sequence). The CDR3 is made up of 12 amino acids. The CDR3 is CSSSRGTDTQYF. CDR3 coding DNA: TGCAGCTCTAGTCGGGGAACAGATACGCAGTATTTT.

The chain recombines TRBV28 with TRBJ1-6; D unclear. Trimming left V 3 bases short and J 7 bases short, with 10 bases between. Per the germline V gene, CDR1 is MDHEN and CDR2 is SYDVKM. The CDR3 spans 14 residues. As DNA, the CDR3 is TGTGCCAGCAGTTTGTGGATGATGAATTCACCCCTCCACTTT. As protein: CASSLWMMNSPLHF.

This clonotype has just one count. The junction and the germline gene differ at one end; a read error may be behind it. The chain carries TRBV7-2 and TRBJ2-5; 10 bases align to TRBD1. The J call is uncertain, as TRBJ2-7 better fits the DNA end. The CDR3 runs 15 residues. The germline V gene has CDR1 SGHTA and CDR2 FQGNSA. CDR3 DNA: TGTGTCAGCAGCCCAGGCGGACAGGGGGGTCGCGAGCAGTACTTC. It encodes CVSSPGGQGGREQYF.

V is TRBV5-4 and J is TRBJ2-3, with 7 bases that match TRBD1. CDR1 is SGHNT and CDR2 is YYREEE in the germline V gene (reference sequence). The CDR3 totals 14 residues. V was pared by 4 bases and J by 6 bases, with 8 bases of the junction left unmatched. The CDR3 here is CASSMTGSSDTQYF. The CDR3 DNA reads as TGTGCCAGCAGCATGACAGGGAGCTCCGATACGCAGTATTTT.

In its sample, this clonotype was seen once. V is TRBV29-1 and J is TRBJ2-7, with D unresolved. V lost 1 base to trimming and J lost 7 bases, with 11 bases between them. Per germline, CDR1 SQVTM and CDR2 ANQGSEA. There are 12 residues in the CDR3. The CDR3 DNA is TGCAGCGTTGAAGTTTTCTACAATGAGCAGTACTTC. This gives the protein CSVEVFYNEQYF.